A selection of T cell receptor beta chains follows, all from one sample in a study of human T cells and chemical hapten exposure. TCRdb analysed the RACE reads with MiXCR anew, one entry per CDR3 protein. The sample carries 300,000 to 450,000 distinct CDR3 sequences, roughly 4.8% recorded once. Material: whole blood, obtained in connection with sensitization to the hapten diphenylcyclopropenone (DPC). The receptors derive from a woman in her forties or fifties with alopecia areata. Some clones in this sample may be carry-over from other donors' samples. CDR3s include the opening cysteine and the closing phenylalanine or tryptophan. The order of the fields is clone size, D gene, V gene, J gene, CDR3 DNA, CDR3 protein. A D gene is named only where the DNA matches it firmly. Clone sizes are given selectively: once, few, many, or a class where the clone is expanded.

>few|-|TRBV6-2/TRBV6-3|TRBJ2-5
TGTGCCAGCCGCCCCGGGCCTGGGAGACGACAAGAGACCCAGTACTTC
CASRPGPGRRQETQYF
>many|TRBD2|TRBV25-1|TRBJ2-1
TGTGCCAGCAGTGAATCGGGGGGACTAGCCTACAATGAGCAGTTCTTC
CASSESGGLAYNEQFF
>-|TRBD1|TRBV4-1|TRBJ1-2
TGCGCCAGCAGCCAAAGGTCCCTTCGGCAGGACAGGGGGGCATATGGCTACACCTTC
CASSQRSLRQDRGAYGYTF
>many|TRBD1|TRBV7-8|TRBJ1-5
TGTGCCAGCAGCTCCAGACAGGGACGTCAGCCCCAGCATTTT
CASSSRQGRQPQHF
>-|TRBD1|TRBV7-9|TRBJ1-3
TGTGCCAGCAGCCAGTGGACAGGGAGAGACGGAAACACCATATATTTT
CASSQWTGRDGNTIYF
>many|-|TRBV12-3/TRBV12-4|TRBJ2-7
TGTGCCAGCAGTAAGGGGGGACCAACCCCAAACGAGCAGTACTTC
CASSKGGPTPNEQYF
>many|-|TRBV29-1|TRBJ1-4
TGCAGCGTTGGGGGTAATGAAAAACTGTTTTTT
CSVGGNEKLFF
>many|-|TRBV15|TRBJ2-5
TGTGCCACCAGCACCAGGGAGCGAGAGACCCAGTACTTC
CATSTRERETQYF
>many|-|TRBV7-2|TRBJ1-2
TGTGCCAGCAGCTCGGTGGCAGGGTTTCTTCTCCTAGGCTACACCTTC
CASSSVAGFLLLGYTF
>few|-|TRBV20-1|TRBJ1-4
TGCAGTGCTAGGGGGAGGGGCCAACAGGGCCACGAAAAACTGTTTTTT
CSARGRGQQGHEKLFF
>few|-|TRBV4-1|TRBJ1-4
TGCGCCAGCTCGGGAGTTAATGAAAAACTGTTTTTT
CASSGVNEKLFF
>many|-|TRBV6-5|TRBJ2-3
TGTGCCAGCAGAAAGGGGCAGGGCACAGATACGCAGTATTTT
CASRKGQGTDTQYF
>few|-|TRBV18|TRBJ2-3
TGTGCCAGCTCATCCGCTCGGAGCACAGATACGCAGTATTTT
CASSSARSTDTQYF
>few|-|TRBV5-6|TRBJ2-7
TGTGCCAGCAGCTTGAACTCGAGGGAGCAGTACTTC
CASSLNSREQYF
>few|TRBD2|TRBV7-2|TRBJ2-3
TGTGCCAGCAGACCGGGACTAGCCCCCCCACGAGGTACAGATACGCAGTATTTT
CASRPGLAPPRGTDTQYF
>-|TRBD2|TRBV27|TRBJ2-1
TGTGCCAGCAGCACCTATAGCGGGAGGGCCTACAATGAGCAGTTCTTC
CASSTYSGRAYNEQFF
>many|-|TRBV12-3/TRBV12-4|TRBJ1-3
TGTGCCAGCAGTTATCCTTCTGGAAACACCATATATTTT
CASSYPSGNTIYF
>many|TRBD1|TRBV7-9|TRBJ1-1
TGTGCCAGCAGCCGACAGGGGGCTAAAACTGAAGCTTTCTTT
CASSRQGAKTEAFF
>many|-|TRBV4-1|TRBJ2-7
TGCGCCAGCAGCCAAGTACAGGGCATTGACGAGCAGTACTTC
CASSQVQGIDEQYF
>many|-|TRBV20-1|TRBJ2-3
TGCAGTGCTTCGACTAGTCAGGGGCGCACAGATACGCAGTATTTT
CSASTSQGRTDTQYF
>-|-|TRBV29-1|TRBJ1-2
TGCAGCGTTCAGGCATTCTATGGCTACACCTTC
CSVQAFYGYTF
>many|-|TRBV6-5|TRBJ1-5
TGTGCCAGCAGTGGGGGACGTTATAGCAATCAGCCCCAGCATTTT
CASSGGRYSNQPQHF
>-|-|TRBV11-2|TRBJ2-3
TGTGCCAGCAGCTTAGAATGGGGTCTCACGGATACGCAGTATTTT
CASSLEWGLTDTQYF